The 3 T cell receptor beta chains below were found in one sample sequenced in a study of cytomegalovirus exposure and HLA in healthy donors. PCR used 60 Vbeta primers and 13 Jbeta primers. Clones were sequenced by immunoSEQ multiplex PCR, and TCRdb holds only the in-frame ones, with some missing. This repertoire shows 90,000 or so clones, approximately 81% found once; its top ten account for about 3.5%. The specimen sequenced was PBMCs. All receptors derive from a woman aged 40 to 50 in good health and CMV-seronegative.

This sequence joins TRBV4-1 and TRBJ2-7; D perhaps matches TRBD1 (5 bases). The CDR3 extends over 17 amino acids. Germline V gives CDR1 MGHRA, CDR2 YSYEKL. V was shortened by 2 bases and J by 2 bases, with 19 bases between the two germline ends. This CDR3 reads CASSQLVTVGPAYEQYF. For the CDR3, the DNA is TGCGCCAGCAGCCAACTTGTGACAGTGGGCCCAGCCTACGAGCAGTACTTC.

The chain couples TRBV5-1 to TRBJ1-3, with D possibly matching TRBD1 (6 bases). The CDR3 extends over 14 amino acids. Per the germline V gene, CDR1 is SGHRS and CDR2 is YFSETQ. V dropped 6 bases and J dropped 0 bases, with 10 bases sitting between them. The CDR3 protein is CASKRGGSGNTIYF. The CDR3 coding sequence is TGCGCCAGCAAGAGGGGGGGCTCTGGAAACACCATATATTTT.

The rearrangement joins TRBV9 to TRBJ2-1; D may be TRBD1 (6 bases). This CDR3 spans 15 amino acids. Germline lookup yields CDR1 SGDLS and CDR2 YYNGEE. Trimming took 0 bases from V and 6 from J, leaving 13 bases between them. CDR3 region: CASSVGQGLGNEQFF. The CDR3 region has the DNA TGTGCCAGCAGCGTAGGCCAGGGGTTGGGCAATGAGCAGTTCTTC.